This TCR beta chain was obtained from a study of cytomegalovirus exposure and HLA in healthy donors. Whole-study findings and limits: It was confirmed in vitro that a few of the CMV-associated chains were specific for CMV antigens.

In the PCR, 60 Vbeta and 13 Jbeta primers were used. Sequencing was performed with immunoSEQ multiplex PCR; in TCRdb, only in-frame clones are kept and a portion is missing. The sample has approximately 95,000 clones; about 81% are singletons. Comments on this clone: Its specificity is not known.

The CDR3 covers 14 residues. The V gene end was trimmed by 4 bases and the J gene end by 8 bases; junction bases not matched to a gene: 6. CDR1 and CDR2 (germline): SGHDN, FVKESK. The receptor's source is a man aged 18 to 30 in good health and CMV-seropositive. The chain has TRBV14 and TRBJ1-3; 9 bases line up with TRBD1. The sequenced material came from PBMCs. CDR3 DNA sequence: TGTGCCAGCAGCCTAACAGGGGGCGAGGACACCATATATTTT. As protein: CASSLTGGEDTIYF.